The rows below give T cell receptor beta chains drawn from one sample of a study of shared clonotypes between healthy human individuals. The data were produced by immunoSEQ multiplex PCR, yet TCRdb's version contains in-frame clones alone and is incomplete. The sample has roughly 2,000,000 clones, roughly 93% seen once; the top ten hold about 1.7%. The sample comprised naive CD8+ T cells from PBMCs. Receptors were obtained from a man aged 18 to 35 in good health. Some clones in this sample may be carry-over from other donors' samples. Each CDR3 is given with its conserved first and last residue.

v_gene,CDR3aa
TRBV4-3,CASMTGLAGVEQFF
TRBV7-9,CASSPPPTF
TRBV29-1,CSVTEAFF
TRBV5-6,CASSFSTETRLSYGYTF
TRBV7-8,CASLWGGSVTDTQYF
TRBV28,CASSYYDRPRGGNQPQHF
TRBV29-1,CSVPFVGTEAFF
TRBV28,CASSLFPRDRGKEKLFF
TRBV29-1,CSIEGGRAYNEQFF
TRBV11-2,CASSSELAGVSDTQYF
TRBV27,CASSLGTTSNQPQHF
TRBV28,CASSVMRDHEQYF
TRBV5-6,CASSLQVSTGANVLTF
TRBV28,CASSLLRAPDDEQFF
TRBV19,CASSTPTSGENEQFF
TRBV5-6,CASSSGTPAYGYTF
TRBV27,CASSSREGRSGELFF
TRBV13,CASNVKGLAGRTQYF
TRBV5-1,CASSSDRGVEETQYF
TRBV15,CATSSGLAGGPGEDNEQFF
TRBV11-1,CASSLGGSYEQYF
TRBV11-2,CASSPGGPNYGYTF
TRBV6-5,CASSPGGGRFGELFF
TRBV28,CASRLIHRSGTDTQYF
TRBV27,CASSSPLNDAYEQYF
TRBV6-6,CASSYWAGGEETQYF
TRBV15,CATSRGWTSTHEQYF
TRBV7-8,CASSLSDSGYSNQPQHF
TRBV7-9,CASSTWTAMNTEAFF